This TCR beta chain was obtained from a study of blood T cells in healthy people across ages. Broader study findings: In the absence of known donor CMV status, changes in expanded clonotypes were possibly confounded. When set beside aged donors, long-lived donors presented more naive CD4+ cells and higher diversity.

V trimming: 4 bases; J trimming: 5 bases; junction bases outside the gene matches: 12. The CDR3 is made up of 16 amino acids. Germline-derived CDR1 and CDR2 are LGHNA and YSLEER. With regard to this clonotype: Its cognate antigen is unknown.

It was with a sample-barcoded 5' primer and a J-beta primer mix that a second PCR of about 6 to 12 cycles was run. MiXCR, applied by TCRdb to the 5' RACE reads, yields one record per CDR3 protein. The sample includes about 1.8 million distinct CDR3 sequences, around 48% of them seen just once. The authors drew around 11 milliliters of peripheral blood from each donor. Sequencing was carried out using blood. The clonotype was recovered from a woman aged 40-49 years in good health. This rearrangement joins TRBV4-3 to TRBJ2-7; TRBD1 matches at 9 bases. CDR3 amino acids: CASSLGTGPMRDEQYF. The CDR3 nucleotides are TGCGCCAGCAGCCTGGGGACAGGGCCAATGCGGGACGAGCAGTACTTC.